This entry lists 28 T cell receptor beta chains sequenced from one sample in a study of shared clonotypes between healthy human individuals. Data came from immunoSEQ multiplex PCR; TCRdb stores just in-frame clones and leaves some out. The table lists around 240,000 clones, over 60% of them singletons. The sequencing sample was made of memory CD4+ T cells sorted from blood. The sample's subset: CD45RA-negative fraction. The receptors stem from a man younger than 40 in good health.

The gene calls are TRBV11-3 and TRBJ2-3; no clear D gene. Trimming took off 5 bases at V and 1 base at J, with 16 bases between the two ends. The CDR3 length is 16 residues. Per the germline V gene, CDR1 is SGHNT and CDR2 is YENEEA. This chain's CDR3 is CASSTRMGRGTDTQYF. CDR3 DNA sequence: TGTGCCAGCAGCACCAGGATGGGTAGGGGCACAGATACGCAGTATTTT.

This chain links TRBV25-1 with TRBJ2-2, with 8 nucleotides matching TRBD1. Unmatched junction bases numbered 11, after V lost 1 base and J lost 7 bases. The CDR3 is 17 amino acids. Looked up from germline, CDR1 is MGHDK and CDR2 is SYGVNS. Here the CDR3 reads CASSESWGRQGNGELFF. The CDR3 nucleotides read TGTGCCAGCAGTGAATCGTGGGGGCGACAGGGGAACGGGGAGCTGTTTTTT.

This rearrangement joins TRBV19 to TRBJ1-2; D possibly corresponds to TRBD1 (5 bases). CDR3 length equals 14 residues. Trimming took 5 bases from V and 6 from J, leaving 16 bases between them. Germline V CDR1 and CDR2: LNHDA, SQIVND (reference sequence). This CDR3 reads CASSVGTAWDGYTF. The CDR3 DNA sequence: TGTGCCAGTAGTGTAGGGACCGCCTGGGATGGCTACACCTTC.

This chain uses TRBV13 with TRBJ2-7; D possibly matches TRBD1 or TRBD2 (7 bases each). Germline assignment: CDR1 PRHDT and CDR2 FYEKMQ (reference sequence). The ends were cut back, 8 bases at V and 5 bases at J, with 19 bases in the middle. The CDR3 loop spans 14 amino acids. CDR3 nucleotides: TGTGCCAGCCTCAAAGCGGGACAGAAAAACGAGCAGTACTTC. Protein: CASLKAGQKNEQYF.

J is TRBJ2-1 and V is TRBV7-8, with D tentatively TRBD1 or TRBD2 (6 bases each). V lost 0 bases and J 12 bases, leaving 21 bases between the germline ends. CDR3 length: 16 amino acids. From germline, CDR1 is SGHVS and CDR2 FQNEAQ. CDR3 in amino acids: CASSLARAGGAGSQFF. The CDR3 coding sequence is TGTGCCAGCAGCTTAGCGCGGGCTGGGGGCGCGGGGTCGCAGTTCTTC.

The chain joins TRBV28 to TRBJ1-5, with a weak D call TRBD1 (5 bases). In germline, CDR1 is MDHEN, CDR2 SYDVKM. V lost 1 base and J lost 5, with 9 bases in between. This CDR3 has 14 residues. CDR3: CASSLYMTDQPQHF. CDR3 bases: TGTGCCAGCAGTTTATATATGACAGATCAGCCCCAGCATTTT. Based on the CDR3 plus reference TRBV28 and TRBJ1-5, the full variable domain is DVKVTQSSRYLVKRTGEKVFLECVQDMDHENMFWYRQDPGLGLRLIYFSYDVKMKEKGDIPEGYSVSREKKERFSLILESASTNQTSMYLCASSLYMTDQPQHFGDGTRLSIL.

This chain connects TRBV5-6 to TRBJ2-7, with 10 bases matching TRBD1. V gave up 0 bases and J gave up 4 bases; unmatched junction bases: 7. CDR3 length: 16 residues. Germline V gene data show CDR1 as SGHDT and CDR2 as YYEEEE. CDR3 loop: CASSLAAGQGYYEQYF. For the CDR3, the DNA is TGTGCCAGCAGCTTGGCAGCGGGACAGGGGTATTACGAGCAGTACTTC.

This clone was found a few times. The sample has other DNA sequences that encode this CDR3 too. This chain connects TRBV18 to TRBJ1-3, with D maybe TRBD1 (5 bases). The CDR3 extends over 14 amino acids. Germline V gene sequence: CDR1 KGHSH, CDR2 LQKENI. The ends were cut back, 3 bases at V and 0 bases at J, with 6 bases in the middle. This CDR3 reads CASSPDNSGNTIYF. As DNA, the CDR3 is TGTGCCAGCTCACCGGACAACTCTGGAAACACCATATATTTT.

With regard to this clone: Other DNA sequences of this sample code for an identical CDR3. CDR3 protein: CAIGDREYTEAFF. CDR3 sequence (DNA): TGTGCCATCGGAGACAGGGAGTACACTGAAGCTTTCTTT. The chain uses TRBV10-3 and TRBJ1-1, with 7 bases fitting TRBD1. The V segment lost 8 bases and the J segment 3 bases; nucleotides outside the gene matches: 6. Germline V lookup: CDR1 ENHRY, CDR2 SYGVKD. CDR3 length equals 13 residues.

The chain links TRBV6-1 to TRBJ2-7; 7 nucleotides line up with TRBD2. The V gene end was trimmed by 2 bases and the J gene end by 3 bases; junction bases not matched to a gene: 4. CDR3 size: 14 residues. Germline CDR1 is MNHNS and CDR2 is SASEGT. CDR3 DNA: TGTGCCAGCAGTGAACTAGCGGAACTCTACGAGCAGTACTTC. This sequence encodes CASSELAELYEQYF.

The chain links TRBV7-9 to TRBJ1-2; D is unclear. Trimming shortened V by 1 base and J by 1 base, and 7 bases separated the two germline ends. Germline CDR1 reads SEHNR; CDR2 reads FQNEAQ (reference sequence). The CDR3 sequence is 14 residues long. CDR3 nucleotide sequence: TGTGCCAGCAGCTTAGGGCAAAATAACTATGGCTACACCTTC. Its translation: CASSLGQNNYGYTF.

J is TRBJ1-2 and V is TRBV5-1, with 7 bases aligning to TRBD1. The germline CDR1 and CDR2 sequences are SGHRS and YFSETQ. V lost 7 bases, J lost 7 bases, and 10 bases stayed unmatched. CDR3 length: 13 amino acids. The CDR3 DNA reads TGCGCCAGCGGGGAAAGGGGGCAGAGTGGCTACACCTTC. Its protein product is CASGERGQSGYTF.

This clone occurred a few times. One junction end does not reproduce the germline sequence, and a read error may be involved. The chain carries TRBV6-1 and TRBJ2-7, with 7 bases that match TRBD1. The germline V gene encodes CDR1 MNHNS and CDR2 SASEGT. The CDR3 runs 11 residues. The CDR3 nucleotides are TGTGCCAGCAGTGTATGGGACAGTCGGCACTTC. It encodes CASSVWDSRHF.

The chain couples TRBV7-2 to TRBJ2-7; D is tentatively TRBD1 or TRBD2 (5 bases each). Germline values: CDR1 SGHTA, CDR2 FQGNSA. This CDR3 contains 13 residues. DNA for the CDR3: TGTGCTTCTACCGGGGCAGGCTCCTACGAGCAGTACTTC. Its protein is CASTGAGSYEQYF. The variable domain in full, completed from reference TRBV7-2 and TRBJ2-7, reads GAGVSQSPSNKVTEKGKDVELRCDPISGHTALYWYRQSLGQGLEFLIYFQGNSAPDKSGLPSDRFSAERTGGSVSTLTIQRTQQEDSAVYLCASTGAGSYEQYFGPGTRLTVT.

The rearrangement links TRBV7-9 to TRBJ2-3, with 15 bases lining up with TRBD2. J gave up 10 bases and V 5 bases, and 7 bases lay outside the gene matches. CDR3 length: 15 residues. CDR1 SEHNR and CDR2 FQNEAQ come from the germline V gene (reference sequence). CDR3 protein: CASSGEGTSGRPQYF. CDR3 in DNA: TGTGCCAGCAGCGGGGAAGGGACTAGCGGGAGGCCGCAGTATTTT.

The chain joins TRBV7-2 to TRBJ2-1; 8 nucleotides align to TRBD2. Germline-derived CDR1 and CDR2 are SGHTA and FQGNSA. This CDR3 is built from 15 residues. V lost 3 bases to trimming and J lost 5 bases; unmatched junction nucleotides: 6. Here the CDR3 reads CASSFRLAGNNEQFF. The DNA for the CDR3 is TGTGCCAGCAGCTTTAGGCTAGCGGGTAACAATGAGCAGTTCTTC.

This clone was seen a few times. This chain connects TRBV19 to TRBJ2-1, with D perhaps given as TRBD1 or TRBD2 (5 bases each). The CDR3 has 15 amino acids. V lost 1 base and J 0 bases, leaving 7 bases between the germline ends. CDR1 is LNHDA and CDR2 is SQIVND in the germline V gene (reference sequence). CDR3: CASSIGGTSYNEQFF. The CDR3 DNA is TGTGCCAGTAGTATAGGGGGGACCTCCTACAATGAGCAGTTCTTC.

With respect to this clone: A read error is possible here, since a much larger clone lies one base away. At the DNA level, this CDR3 is encoded by other sequences in the same sample as well. The chain combines TRBV7-2 with TRBJ2-5; no reliable D call. Germline V gives CDR1 SGHTA, CDR2 FQGNSA. This CDR3 has 12 residues. V was trimmed by 3 bases and J by 4 bases, leaving 6 bases between them. This CDR3 reads CASSFERETQYF. The CDR3 DNA is TGTGCCAGCAGCTTCGAGAGAGAGACCCAGTACTTC.

This clone was seen more than once but under ten times. The chain employs TRBV5-6 and TRBJ2-7; 12 bases map to TRBD2. V was clipped by 1 base and J by 2 bases; unmatched bases: 13. Germline values: CDR1 SGHDT, CDR2 YYEEEE. The CDR3 runs to 19 residues. Written as DNA, the CDR3 is TGTGCCAGCAGCTTGATCTCTCGGACTAGCGGGGTACGAGCCTACGAGCAGTACTTC. Translating gives CASSLISRTSGVRAYEQYF.

The chain uses TRBV18 and TRBJ2-5; TRBD1 is a possible D gene (6 bases). The germline V gene encodes CDR1 KGHSH and CDR2 LQKENI. The CDR3 runs to 13 residues. Trimming shortened V by 4 bases and J by 3 bases, and 9 bases separated the two germline ends. The CDR3 spells CASSLDRKETQYF. CDR3 coding DNA: TGTGCCAGCTCACTGGACAGAAAAGAGACCCAGTACTTC.

The V and J genes are TRBV7-2 and TRBJ2-1; 11 bases are a match to TRBD2. This CDR3 has 15 amino acids. Germline assignment: CDR1 SGHTA and CDR2 FQGNSA. V was pared by 6 bases and J by 9 bases, with 10 bases of the junction left unmatched. The DNA for the CDR3 is TGTGCCAGCAGTTCCGGGACTAGCGGTAGAATTGAGCAGTTCTTC. It encodes CASSSGTSGRIEQFF.

This chain joins TRBV28 and TRBJ2-7, with TRBD2 identical over 11 bases. The germline V gene has CDR1 MDHEN and CDR2 SYDVKM. The CDR3 runs to 17 residues. The J segment lost 3 bases and the V segment lost 5 bases, leaving 12 bases of the junction unmatched. The CDR3 loop reads CASSALLAGGAFYEQYF. Written as DNA, the CDR3 is TGTGCCAGCAGTGCCCTTCTAGCGGGAGGAGCTTTCTACGAGCAGTACTTC.

The chain links TRBV7-9 to TRBJ2-1; perhaps TRBD2 as D (5 bases). The CDR3 length is 14 residues. V was trimmed by 6 bases and J by 0 bases, leaving 9 bases between them. Germline lookup yields CDR1 SEHNR and CDR2 FQNEAQ (reference sequence). CDR3 amino acids: CASRAASSYNEQFF. The CDR3 DNA sequence: TGTGCCAGCAGAGCGGCAAGCTCCTACAATGAGCAGTTCTTC.

This chain links TRBV5-1 with TRBJ1-1; D is unclear. The CDR3 runs 13 residues. Germline-derived CDR1 and CDR2 are SGHRS and YFSETQ. Trimming pared 1 base from V and 1 base from J, leaving 5 bases between. Here the CDR3 reads CASSLSENTEAFF. CDR3 bases: TGCGCCAGCAGCTTGAGTGAGAACACTGAAGCTTTCTTT.

The CDR3 sequence is CASSYSSGAQRELFF. CDR3 sequence (DNA): TGTGCCAGCAGTTACTCGAGCGGGGCCCAACGGGAACTGTTTTTT. This rearrangement joins TRBV6-5 to TRBJ1-4; a possible D gene is TRBD1 (5 bases). Trimming shortened V by 0 bases and J by 12 bases, and 17 bases separated the two germline ends. There are 15 residues in the CDR3. Germline CDR1 is MNHEY and CDR2 is SVGAGI.

V usage is TRBV19 and J usage is TRBJ1-1; 7 bases line up with TRBD1. This CDR3 has 14 residues. CDR1 is LNHDA and CDR2 is SQIVND in the germline V gene (reference sequence). The V segment lost 7 bases and the J segment 2 bases; nucleotides outside the gene matches: 7. The CDR3 sequence: CASTQQGFNTEAFF. The CDR3 nucleotides read TGTGCCAGTACCCAACAGGGGTTTAACACTGAAGCTTTCTTT.

The chain is built from TRBV9 and TRBJ1-2; 9 bases match TRBD1. Germline V gene data show CDR1 as SGDLS and CDR2 as YYNGEE. The CDR3 totals 15 residues. V lost 4 bases and J lost 6; bases outside the gene matches: 10. The CDR3 sequence is CASSPRRDRANGYTF. CDR3 DNA: TGTGCCAGCAGCCCACGCCGGGACAGGGCCAATGGCTACACCTTC.

The chain recombines TRBV7-9 with TRBJ2-7; a weak D match, TRBD2 (6 bases). CDR3 length equals 16 residues. V was pared by 0 bases and J by 1 base, with 13 bases between. CDR1 and CDR2 from the germline V gene are SEHNR and FQNEAQ (reference sequence). The CDR3 nucleotides read TGTGCCAGCAGCTTAGCCCAGGGTAGCGGATCCTACGAGCAGTACTTC. Encoded protein: CASSLAQGSGSYEQYF.